The sequence of this TCR beta chain was determined in a study of blood T cell repertoires in COVID-19. This CDR3 comprises 16 residues. Germline assignment: CDR1 SGDLS and CDR2 YYNGEE. J was trimmed by 3 bases and V by 0 bases; bases with no gene match: 6. Repertoires were generated with immunoSEQ multiplex PCR, while TCRdb's copy carries only in-frame clones and drops some. The top ten clones hold 1.5% to 2% of a sample with 200,000 to 250,000 clones, roughly 84% of them seen once. The sequence came from a man aged 35 to 55 with active or convalescent COVID-19. This chain connects TRBV9 to TRBJ2-1, with TRBD2 identical over 7 bases. What was sequenced was peripheral blood. The CDR3 region is CASSVVAGVGYNEQFF. CDR3 nucleotide sequence: TGTGCCAGCAGCGTAGTGGCGGGAGTCGGCTACAATGAGCAGTTCTTC. Variable domain in full (rest from reference TRBV9 and TRBJ2-1): DSGVTQTPKHLITATGQRVTLRCSPRSGDLSVYWYQQSLDQGLQFLIQYYNGEERAKGNILERFSAQQFPDLHSELNLSSLELGDSALYFCASSVVAGVGYNEQFFGPGTRLTVL.